This T cell receptor (beta chain) is from a study of T cell clonotyping in hematopoietic cell transplantation. General study points: CD4 and CD8 repertoire contributions could not be separated without sorting. Broader posttransplant TCR repertoire diversity was predicted by graft donor and pretransplant recipient Inverse Simpson Index values. Recipient TCR diversity dropped after transplant; expanded clonotypes rose from day 30 to 180.

On this clone itself: Its cognate antigen is unknown.

The V and J ends lost 4 bases and 3 bases respectively, with 19 bases between them. Germline values: CDR1 SGDLS, CDR2 YYNGEE. This CDR3 spans 16 amino acids. Time point here: recipient sample about 28 days before transplant, after cytoreduction. Blood collection times were about day -28 and days 30, 100, 180 posttransplant. The protocol was immunoSEQ multiplex PCR, while the TCRdb copy is restricted to in-frame clones and leaves out a portion. The table shows 16,000 or so clones, with 85% to 95% occurring only once. The sequence was obtained from a young man with biphenotypic leukemia. Some clones in this sample may be carry-over from other donors' samples. The chain carries TRBV9 and TRBJ1-2, with D tentatively TRBD1 (6 bases). The sequencing used peripheral blood mononuclear cells, collected before stem cell transplant. The CDR3 sequence: CASSPRGGHGDYGYTF. The CDR3 region has the DNA TGTGCCAGCAGCCCCCGGGGGGGACATGGTGACTATGGCTACACCTTC.